The 31 T cell receptor beta chains below were found in one sample sequenced in a study of blood T cell repertoires in COVID-19. Profiled with immunoSEQ multiplex PCR; TCRdb holds only in-frame clones, not every one. The sample yields tens of thousands of clones, approximately 78% seen once. Sequenced input: peripheral blood. The receptors were sampled from a human donor in a cohort sampled during active COVID-19.

The chain carries TRBV3-1 (or the pseudogene TRBV3-2) and TRBJ2-3; TRBD1 might be the D (6 bases). Trimming cost V 1 base and J 7 bases, with 12 bases left between them. Germline CDR1 LGHDT, CDR2 YNNKEL (reference sequence). This CDR3 comprises 14 residues. CDR3 coding DNA: TGTGCCAGCAGCCAAGCCCAGGGGCGAAATACGCAGTATTTT. Translating gives CASSQAQGRNTQYF.

V gene TRBV7-3 combines with J gene TRBJ1-2; no clear D gene. Germline V gene data show CDR1 as SGHTA and CDR2 as FQGTGA. V lost 5 bases to trimming and J lost 3 bases, with 16 bases between them. The length of the CDR3 is 15 residues. The CDR3: CASSPTPTSYYGYTF. In DNA form, the CDR3 reads TGTGCCAGCAGCCCTACCCCGACAAGTTACTATGGCTACACCTTC.

V gene TRBV7-8 combines with J gene TRBJ2-7; 7 bases map to TRBD1. The CDR3 has 14 amino acids. In germline, CDR1 is SGHVS, CDR2 FQNEAQ. The junction had 12 bases not matched to a gene; V was cut back by 6 bases and J by 7 bases. CDR3 loop: CASSLTGAQGEQYF. DNA for the CDR3: TGTGCCAGCAGTCTCACAGGGGCGCAGGGGGAGCAGTACTTC.

The chain has TRBV5-4 and TRBJ2-7; D uncertain. In germline, CDR1 is SGHNT, CDR2 YYREEE (reference sequence). The CDR3 has 13 amino acids. The ends were cut back, 1 base at V and 3 bases at J, with 8 bases in the middle. CDR3 protein: CASSLRENYEQYF. CDR3 bases: TGTGCCAGCAGCTTGCGAGAAAACTACGAGCAGTACTTC. Using reference TRBV5-4 and TRBJ2-7 for the parts outside the CDR3, the full variable domain is ETGVTQSPTHLIKTRGQQVTLRCSSQSGHNTVSWYQQALGQGPQFIFQYYREEENGRGNFPPRFSGLQFPNYSSELNVNALELDDSALYLCASSLRENYEQYFGPGTRLTVT.

The chain carries TRBV5-8 and TRBJ2-2; TRBD1 matches 9 bases. CDR1 is SGHTS and CDR2 is YDEGEE in the germline V gene. V was clipped by 1 base and J by 7 bases; unmatched bases: 2. The CDR3 contains 14 residues. The CDR3 loop is CASSLTGGSGELFF. The CDR3 DNA reads TGTGCCAGCAGCTTGACAGGGGGCAGCGGGGAGCTGTTTTTT.

V usage is TRBV9 and J usage is TRBJ1-2; the D is unclear. Germline V CDR1 and CDR2: SGDLS, YYNGEE. This CDR3 has 14 residues. V lost 4 bases and J 2 bases, leaving 12 bases between the germline ends. CDR3 sequence: CASSPLGGNYGYTF. CDR3 DNA: TGTGCCAGCAGCCCGTTGGGAGGCAACTATGGCTACACCTTC.

This chain joins TRBV18 and TRBJ2-7; 8 nucleotides line up with TRBD1. Germline V lookup: CDR1 KGHSH, CDR2 LQKENI. The junction had 3 bases not matched to a gene; V was cut back by 5 bases and J by 0 bases. The CDR3 consists of 14 residues. CDR3 in DNA: TGTGCCAGCTCATCCGGGACAGGCTCCTACGAGCAGTACTTC. This translates into CASSSGTGSYEQYF.

V gene TRBV6-5 combines with J gene TRBJ1-2; TRBD1 agrees at 7 bases. Looked up from germline, CDR1 is MNHEY and CDR2 is SVGAGI. The CDR3 is made up of 15 amino acids. Trimming cost V 4 bases and J 7 bases; bases outside gene matches: 12. The CDR3, as DNA: TGTGCCAGCAGTTCCCCAGGGGGTATGGTGGGTGGCTACACCTTC. Protein sequence: CASSSPGGMVGGYTF.

The J gene is TRBJ2-7, the V gene TRBV7-9, with TRBD1 matching 7 bases. The CDR3 extends over 16 amino acids. Per germline, CDR1 SEHNR and CDR2 FQNEAQ (reference sequence). V was pared by 3 bases and J by 3 bases, with 11 bases of the junction left unmatched. CDR3 amino acids: CASSFMTGKKGYEQYF. CDR3 DNA: TGTGCCAGCAGCTTTATGACAGGGAAAAAGGGCTACGAGCAGTACTTC.

This rearrangement joins TRBV6-6 to TRBJ1-3; D remains ambiguous. The CDR3 has 15 residues. CDR1 MNHNY and CDR2 SVGAGI come from the germline V gene (reference sequence). The V end lost 2 bases, the J end lost 8 bases, and 16 bases lay between the germline ends. In DNA form, the CDR3 reads TGTGCCAGCAGTTACGGTAAAGGAGGCCGGGACACCATATATTTT. This translates into CASSYGKGGRDTIYF.

This chain links TRBV30 with TRBJ1-3; D call uncertain. Per germline, CDR1 GTSNPN and CDR2 SVGIG (reference sequence). The CDR3 is made up of 13 amino acids. The V end was cut by 0 bases, the J end by 4 bases, with 7 bases between. For the CDR3, the DNA is TGTGCCTGGAGTGTACTAATCGGAAACACCATATATTTT. Its protein product is CAWSVLIGNTIYF.

CDR3 protein: CASSLERIGQGIAEAFF. As DNA, the CDR3 is TGCGCCAGCAGCTTGGAACGGATCGGGCAGGGGATCGCTGAAGCTTTCTTT. The V call is TRBV5-1, the J call TRBJ1-1; D possibly corresponds to TRBD1 (6 bases). The germline gives CDR1 SGHRS, CDR2 YFSETQ. CDR3 length equals 17 residues. Trimming left V 0 bases short and J 6 bases short, with 21 bases between.

The chain recombines TRBV15 with TRBJ2-7; D possibly corresponds to TRBD2 (7 bases). Trimming left V 3 bases short and J 7 bases short, with 22 bases between. In germline, CDR1 is LNHNV, CDR2 YYDKDF (reference sequence). This CDR3 has 16 amino acids. The CDR3 region has the DNA TGTGCCACCAGCAGGGGGAGGGCACAGGGTTTAGATGAGCAGTACTTC. This gives the protein CATSRGRAQGLDEQYF.

The J gene is TRBJ1-2, the V gene TRBV5-1, with D tentatively TRBD1 (6 bases). CDR1 and CDR2 (germline): SGHRS, YFSETQ. The CDR3 has 16 residues. V lost 5 bases to trimming and J lost 6 bases, with 23 bases between them. The CDR3 nucleotides read TGCGCCAGCAGTTTTATACCAGGACAGACCAAGGATGGCTACACCTTC. Amino acid sequence: CASSFIPGQTKDGYTF.

The J gene is TRBJ2-7, the V gene TRBV7-6; TRBD1 matches at 7 bases. The length of the CDR3 is 14 residues. CDR1 SGHVS and CDR2 FNYEAQ come from the germline V gene. Trimming cost V 3 bases and J 9 bases; bases outside gene matches: 11. The CDR3 here is CASSFSTGAKVQYF. In nucleotides, the CDR3 is TGTGCCAGCAGCTTTTCCACAGGGGCGAAGGTGCAGTACTTC.

The chain carries TRBV5-1 and TRBJ2-7; TRBD2 might be the D (5 bases). V was pared by 0 bases and J by 3 bases, with 13 bases between. This CDR3 is 15 amino acids long. Germline V lookup: CDR1 SGHRS, CDR2 YFSETQ. CDR3 nucleotides: TGCGCCAGCAGCTTGGCGTCTAGCTTAATCTACGAGCAGTACTTC. Protein: CASSLASSLIYEQYF.

The CDR3 protein is CASNGDSRSGNTIYF. The CDR3 DNA is TGTGCCAGTAATGGGGACAGCCGCTCTGGAAACACCATATATTTT. V gene TRBV19 combines with J gene TRBJ1-3; 7 bases fit TRBD1. Trimming removed 7 bases from V and 0 bases from J; junction bases left unmatched: 6. Germline values: CDR1 LNHDA, CDR2 SQIVND (reference sequence). The CDR3 contains 15 residues.

The genes are TRBV19 and TRBJ1-1; D gene uncertain. Looked up from germline, CDR1 is LNHDA and CDR2 is SQIVND (reference sequence). The V and J ends lost 3 bases and 1 base respectively, with 12 bases between them. This CDR3 is 15 amino acids long. CDR3 sequence: CASSIPSLGNTEAFF. CDR3 DNA: TGTGCCAGTAGTATCCCCTCCCTCGGGAACACTGAAGCTTTCTTT.

Here the CDR3 reads CASSLDRSFSGNTIYF. The DNA for the CDR3 is TGTGCCAGCAGCTTAGACAGGTCCTTCTCTGGAAACACCATATATTTT. The chain uses TRBV5-5 and TRBJ1-3, with D possibly matching TRBD1 (6 bases). The germline gives CDR1 SGHKS, CDR2 YYEKEE (reference sequence). V dropped 2 bases and J dropped 0 bases, with 12 bases sitting between them. The CDR3 runs to 16 residues.

This clone has more than one count but fewer than ten. The gene calls are TRBV19 and TRBJ2-7, with D tentatively TRBD2 (6 bases). Germline-derived CDR1 and CDR2 are LNHDA and SQIVND (reference sequence). The CDR3 runs to 15 residues. The ends were cut back, 3 bases at V and 2 bases at J, with 14 bases in the middle. The CDR3: CASSIGAGLTYEQYF. CDR3 bases: TGTGCCAGTAGTATCGGGGCAGGACTAACCTACGAGCAGTACTTC.

The genes are TRBV5-3 and TRBJ2-7, with D perhaps matching TRBD1 (9 bases). TRBV5-3 is placed among ORFs of uncertain function. The CDR3 is 19 amino acids. The V end lost 5 bases, the J end lost 9 bases, and 36 bases lay between the germline ends. CDR3 nucleotide sequence: TGTGCCAGAAGACAGGCGGGGGGACAGGGCGTCACTCCTACGACAGGGCAGTACTTC. Its translation: CARRQAGGQGVTPTTGQYF.

This chain joins TRBV10-3 and TRBJ2-7, with D possibly TRBD2 on 7 matching bases. The CDR3 has 13 amino acids. V was cut by 4 bases and J by 3 bases, with 10 bases left in between. Germline V gene lookup returns CDR1 ENHRY and CDR2 SYGVKD. CDR3 bases: TGTGCCATCAGTGCGGGGGGCGACTACGAGCAGTACTTC. Its protein is CAISAGGDYEQYF.

V usage is TRBV10-1 and J usage is TRBJ2-5; D is unresolved. The CDR3 length is 17 residues. CDR1 and CDR2 (germline): WNHNN, SYGVQD (reference sequence). Trimming cost V 2 bases and J 1 base, with 17 bases left between them. This chain's CDR3 is CASSENRHISSQETQYF. The CDR3 nucleotides are TGCGCCAGCAGTGAGAACCGACACATCTCATCCCAAGAGACCCAGTACTTC.

This clone has a single count. The J gene is TRBJ1-4, the V gene TRBV7-8; a possible D gene is TRBD1 (6 bases). This CDR3 has 14 residues. CDR1 and CDR2 from the germline V gene are SGHVS and FQNEAQ. V was clipped by 4 bases and J by 9 bases, with 15 bases between them. CDR3 loop: CASSSMEDSKKLFF. The CDR3 nucleotides are TGTGCCAGCAGCTCCATGGAGGACAGCAAAAAACTGTTTTTT. The variable domain in full, with the rest retrieved from reference TRBV7-8 and TRBJ1-4, is GAGVSQSPRYKVAKRGQDVALRCDPISGHVSLFWYQQALGQGPEFLTYFQNEAQLDKSGLPSDRFFAERPEGSVSTLKIQRTQQEDSAVYLCASSSMEDSKKLFFGSGTQLSVL.

This chain connects TRBV3-1 (or the pseudogene TRBV3-2) to TRBJ2-7; possibly TRBD2 for D (6 bases). The V gene's germline CDR1 is LGHDT and CDR2 YNNKEL (reference sequence). V was pared by 5 bases and J by 1 base, with 12 bases between. This CDR3 is built from 14 residues. The CDR3 region is CASSYAGLSYEQYF. In DNA form, the CDR3 reads TGTGCCAGCAGCTACGCGGGGCTATCCTACGAGCAGTACTTC.

V and J are TRBV6-5 and TRBJ1-5; D call uncertain. Germline V gene data show CDR1 as MNHEY and CDR2 as SVGAGI. The CDR3 covers 10 residues. Deletions cut 11 bases from V and 7 bases from J, with 9 bases between. The DNA of the CDR3 is TGTGCCTCGGGAGAACAGCCCCAGCATTTT. This codes for CASGEQPQHF.

In its sample, this clone was seen once. V gene TRBV4-3 combines with J gene TRBJ2-7, with 7 bases matching TRBD1. Germline CDR1 reads LGHNA; CDR2 reads YSLEER. Unmatched junction bases numbered 20, after V lost 0 bases and J lost 6 bases. The CDR3 consists of 19 residues. In DNA form, the CDR3 reads TGCGCCAGCAGCCAAGACATGGTCCCGATGACAGGGATCATCTCCGAGCAGTACTTC. It codes for CASSQDMVPMTGIISEQYF.

The rearrangement links TRBV7-9 to TRBJ1-2, with D unclear. Germline V lookup: CDR1 SEHNR, CDR2 FQNEAQ (reference sequence). The CDR3 runs to 11 residues. The germline V and J ends were trimmed by 5 bases and 7 bases, with 8 bases remaining between them. CDR3 loop: CASSPLVGYTF. The CDR3 DNA follows: TGTGCCAGCAGCCCCCTCGTTGGCTACACCTTC.

The genes are TRBV9 and TRBJ1-1; 10 bases match TRBD1. The CDR3 is 15 residues long. Germline-derived CDR1 and CDR2 are SGDLS and YYNGEE. The junction had 1 base not matched to a gene; V was cut back by 1 base and J by 1 base. The CDR3 DNA reads TGTGCCAGCAGCGTACGGACAGGGGGGAACACTGAAGCTTTCTTT. Its protein is CASSVRTGGNTEAFF.

The J gene is TRBJ1-5, the V gene TRBV18; D gene unclear. The V end was cut by 2 bases, the J end by 2 bases, with 13 bases between. The CDR3 contains 16 residues. CDR1 KGHSH and CDR2 LQKENI come from the germline V gene. CDR3 DNA sequence: TGTGCCAGCTCACCAGACACCGTGGTGGGCAATCAGCCCCAGCATTTT. Translated, it gives CASSPDTVVGNQPQHF.

The J gene is TRBJ2-1, the V gene TRBV5-1; 7 nucleotides align to TRBD1. Germline CDR1 and CDR2: SGHRS and YFSETQ. The CDR3 consists of 13 residues. Trimming cost V 0 bases and J 9 bases; bases outside gene matches: 3. This chain's CDR3 is CASSLGQGGEQFF. The DNA of the CDR3 is TGCGCCAGCAGCTTGGGACAGGGCGGTGAGCAGTTCTTC.